The 8 T cell receptor beta chains below come from one sample, sequenced in a study of shared clonotypes between healthy human individuals. Terminally differentiated effector memory CD45RA+ cells were left out of the naive CD8 fraction, which was CD45RO-negative and positively selected for CCR7. Clones were sequenced by immunoSEQ multiplex PCR, and TCRdb holds only the in-frame ones, with some missing. The data contain 1.5 million to 2.5 million clones, about 95% of them singletons. The sample comprised naive CD8+ T cells sorted from blood. These receptors originate from a man aged 18 to 30 in good health.

The chain recombines TRBV27 with TRBJ2-5; 14 nucleotides align to TRBD2. V dropped 4 bases and J dropped 2; count of bases not matched to a gene: 9. Germline V CDR1 and CDR2: MNHEY, SMNVEV (reference sequence). The CDR3 runs 18 residues. CDR3 region: CASSYRLAGGPSQETQYF. The DNA for the CDR3 is TGTGCCAGCAGTTACCGACTAGCGGGGGGGCCAAGTCAAGAGACCCAGTACTTC.

The chain couples TRBV19 to TRBJ1-2; D gene unclear. The CDR3 is 15 residues long. V was cut by 1 base and J by 4 bases, with 13 bases left in between. Per the germline V gene, CDR1 is LNHDA and CDR2 is SQIVND (reference sequence). In DNA form, the CDR3 reads TGTGCCAGTAGTATAGTCCCGACCGCCGTCTATGGCTACACCTTC. The encoded protein is CASSIVPTAVYGYTF.

This chain connects TRBV7-6 to TRBJ2-7; D unresolved. The CDR3 consists of 16 residues. Trimming took off 1 base at V and 2 bases at J, with 15 bases between the two ends. Germline assignment: CDR1 SGHVS and CDR2 FNYEAQ. In nucleotides, the CDR3 is TGTGCCAGCAGCTTAGACCGAGCGACGGAAACCTACGAGCAGTACTTC. Translating gives CASSLDRATETYEQYF.

The CDR3 loop is CASSWTGETSEAFF. The CDR3 DNA follows: TGTGCCAGCAGTTGGACAGGGGAAACTTCTGAAGCTTTCTTT. The chain combines TRBV2 with TRBJ1-1, with 9 bases matching TRBD1. The germline CDR1 and CDR2 sequences are SNHLY and FYNNEI. CDR3 length equals 14 residues. V was clipped by 5 bases and J by 6 bases; unmatched bases: 7.

The rearrangement links TRBV5-6 to TRBJ1-5, with TRBD1 matching 12 bases. Germline assignment: CDR1 SGHDT and CDR2 YYEEEE. With V trimmed by 4 bases and J by 2 bases, 7 bases remained unmatched. The length of the CDR3 is 17 residues. The CDR3 here is CASSNGTGGWGNQPQHF. In nucleotides, the CDR3 is TGTGCCAGCAGCAACGGGACAGGGGGCTGGGGCAATCAGCCCCAGCATTTT.

This rearrangement joins TRBV28 to TRBJ2-7; TRBD1 or TRBD2 may be the D gene (5 bases each). Germline V gives CDR1 MDHEN, CDR2 SYDVKM. V was cut by 4 bases and J by 2 bases, with 12 bases left in between. The CDR3 is made up of 14 amino acids. The CDR3: CASSWGTVAYEQYF. DNA of the CDR3: TGTGCCAGCAGTTGGGGGACCGTCGCCTACGAGCAGTACTTC.

J is TRBJ1-6 and V is TRBV4-1; 7 nucleotides line up with TRBD1. This CDR3 spans 16 amino acids. V shed 3 bases, J shed 6 bases, and the junction held 8 bases outside the gene matches. Germline loops: CDR1 MGHRA, CDR2 YSYEKL. CDR3 bases: TGCGCCAGCAGCCATGAAGAGACAGGGCTTAATTCACCCCTCCACTTT. This codes for CASSHEETGLNSPLHF.

Concerning this clone itself: At the DNA level, this CDR3 is encoded by other sequences in the same sample as well. V usage is TRBV6-6 and J usage is TRBJ1-4; D is perhaps TRBD1 (5 bases). Trimming shortened V by 2 bases and J by 4 bases, and 8 bases separated the two germline ends. Germline CDR1 is MNHNY and CDR2 is SVGAGI (reference sequence). CDR3 length: 14 residues. CDR3 amino acids: CASSYGGSNEKLFF. CDR3 bases: TGTGCCAGCAGTTACGGGGGTAGTAATGAAAAACTGTTTTTT.